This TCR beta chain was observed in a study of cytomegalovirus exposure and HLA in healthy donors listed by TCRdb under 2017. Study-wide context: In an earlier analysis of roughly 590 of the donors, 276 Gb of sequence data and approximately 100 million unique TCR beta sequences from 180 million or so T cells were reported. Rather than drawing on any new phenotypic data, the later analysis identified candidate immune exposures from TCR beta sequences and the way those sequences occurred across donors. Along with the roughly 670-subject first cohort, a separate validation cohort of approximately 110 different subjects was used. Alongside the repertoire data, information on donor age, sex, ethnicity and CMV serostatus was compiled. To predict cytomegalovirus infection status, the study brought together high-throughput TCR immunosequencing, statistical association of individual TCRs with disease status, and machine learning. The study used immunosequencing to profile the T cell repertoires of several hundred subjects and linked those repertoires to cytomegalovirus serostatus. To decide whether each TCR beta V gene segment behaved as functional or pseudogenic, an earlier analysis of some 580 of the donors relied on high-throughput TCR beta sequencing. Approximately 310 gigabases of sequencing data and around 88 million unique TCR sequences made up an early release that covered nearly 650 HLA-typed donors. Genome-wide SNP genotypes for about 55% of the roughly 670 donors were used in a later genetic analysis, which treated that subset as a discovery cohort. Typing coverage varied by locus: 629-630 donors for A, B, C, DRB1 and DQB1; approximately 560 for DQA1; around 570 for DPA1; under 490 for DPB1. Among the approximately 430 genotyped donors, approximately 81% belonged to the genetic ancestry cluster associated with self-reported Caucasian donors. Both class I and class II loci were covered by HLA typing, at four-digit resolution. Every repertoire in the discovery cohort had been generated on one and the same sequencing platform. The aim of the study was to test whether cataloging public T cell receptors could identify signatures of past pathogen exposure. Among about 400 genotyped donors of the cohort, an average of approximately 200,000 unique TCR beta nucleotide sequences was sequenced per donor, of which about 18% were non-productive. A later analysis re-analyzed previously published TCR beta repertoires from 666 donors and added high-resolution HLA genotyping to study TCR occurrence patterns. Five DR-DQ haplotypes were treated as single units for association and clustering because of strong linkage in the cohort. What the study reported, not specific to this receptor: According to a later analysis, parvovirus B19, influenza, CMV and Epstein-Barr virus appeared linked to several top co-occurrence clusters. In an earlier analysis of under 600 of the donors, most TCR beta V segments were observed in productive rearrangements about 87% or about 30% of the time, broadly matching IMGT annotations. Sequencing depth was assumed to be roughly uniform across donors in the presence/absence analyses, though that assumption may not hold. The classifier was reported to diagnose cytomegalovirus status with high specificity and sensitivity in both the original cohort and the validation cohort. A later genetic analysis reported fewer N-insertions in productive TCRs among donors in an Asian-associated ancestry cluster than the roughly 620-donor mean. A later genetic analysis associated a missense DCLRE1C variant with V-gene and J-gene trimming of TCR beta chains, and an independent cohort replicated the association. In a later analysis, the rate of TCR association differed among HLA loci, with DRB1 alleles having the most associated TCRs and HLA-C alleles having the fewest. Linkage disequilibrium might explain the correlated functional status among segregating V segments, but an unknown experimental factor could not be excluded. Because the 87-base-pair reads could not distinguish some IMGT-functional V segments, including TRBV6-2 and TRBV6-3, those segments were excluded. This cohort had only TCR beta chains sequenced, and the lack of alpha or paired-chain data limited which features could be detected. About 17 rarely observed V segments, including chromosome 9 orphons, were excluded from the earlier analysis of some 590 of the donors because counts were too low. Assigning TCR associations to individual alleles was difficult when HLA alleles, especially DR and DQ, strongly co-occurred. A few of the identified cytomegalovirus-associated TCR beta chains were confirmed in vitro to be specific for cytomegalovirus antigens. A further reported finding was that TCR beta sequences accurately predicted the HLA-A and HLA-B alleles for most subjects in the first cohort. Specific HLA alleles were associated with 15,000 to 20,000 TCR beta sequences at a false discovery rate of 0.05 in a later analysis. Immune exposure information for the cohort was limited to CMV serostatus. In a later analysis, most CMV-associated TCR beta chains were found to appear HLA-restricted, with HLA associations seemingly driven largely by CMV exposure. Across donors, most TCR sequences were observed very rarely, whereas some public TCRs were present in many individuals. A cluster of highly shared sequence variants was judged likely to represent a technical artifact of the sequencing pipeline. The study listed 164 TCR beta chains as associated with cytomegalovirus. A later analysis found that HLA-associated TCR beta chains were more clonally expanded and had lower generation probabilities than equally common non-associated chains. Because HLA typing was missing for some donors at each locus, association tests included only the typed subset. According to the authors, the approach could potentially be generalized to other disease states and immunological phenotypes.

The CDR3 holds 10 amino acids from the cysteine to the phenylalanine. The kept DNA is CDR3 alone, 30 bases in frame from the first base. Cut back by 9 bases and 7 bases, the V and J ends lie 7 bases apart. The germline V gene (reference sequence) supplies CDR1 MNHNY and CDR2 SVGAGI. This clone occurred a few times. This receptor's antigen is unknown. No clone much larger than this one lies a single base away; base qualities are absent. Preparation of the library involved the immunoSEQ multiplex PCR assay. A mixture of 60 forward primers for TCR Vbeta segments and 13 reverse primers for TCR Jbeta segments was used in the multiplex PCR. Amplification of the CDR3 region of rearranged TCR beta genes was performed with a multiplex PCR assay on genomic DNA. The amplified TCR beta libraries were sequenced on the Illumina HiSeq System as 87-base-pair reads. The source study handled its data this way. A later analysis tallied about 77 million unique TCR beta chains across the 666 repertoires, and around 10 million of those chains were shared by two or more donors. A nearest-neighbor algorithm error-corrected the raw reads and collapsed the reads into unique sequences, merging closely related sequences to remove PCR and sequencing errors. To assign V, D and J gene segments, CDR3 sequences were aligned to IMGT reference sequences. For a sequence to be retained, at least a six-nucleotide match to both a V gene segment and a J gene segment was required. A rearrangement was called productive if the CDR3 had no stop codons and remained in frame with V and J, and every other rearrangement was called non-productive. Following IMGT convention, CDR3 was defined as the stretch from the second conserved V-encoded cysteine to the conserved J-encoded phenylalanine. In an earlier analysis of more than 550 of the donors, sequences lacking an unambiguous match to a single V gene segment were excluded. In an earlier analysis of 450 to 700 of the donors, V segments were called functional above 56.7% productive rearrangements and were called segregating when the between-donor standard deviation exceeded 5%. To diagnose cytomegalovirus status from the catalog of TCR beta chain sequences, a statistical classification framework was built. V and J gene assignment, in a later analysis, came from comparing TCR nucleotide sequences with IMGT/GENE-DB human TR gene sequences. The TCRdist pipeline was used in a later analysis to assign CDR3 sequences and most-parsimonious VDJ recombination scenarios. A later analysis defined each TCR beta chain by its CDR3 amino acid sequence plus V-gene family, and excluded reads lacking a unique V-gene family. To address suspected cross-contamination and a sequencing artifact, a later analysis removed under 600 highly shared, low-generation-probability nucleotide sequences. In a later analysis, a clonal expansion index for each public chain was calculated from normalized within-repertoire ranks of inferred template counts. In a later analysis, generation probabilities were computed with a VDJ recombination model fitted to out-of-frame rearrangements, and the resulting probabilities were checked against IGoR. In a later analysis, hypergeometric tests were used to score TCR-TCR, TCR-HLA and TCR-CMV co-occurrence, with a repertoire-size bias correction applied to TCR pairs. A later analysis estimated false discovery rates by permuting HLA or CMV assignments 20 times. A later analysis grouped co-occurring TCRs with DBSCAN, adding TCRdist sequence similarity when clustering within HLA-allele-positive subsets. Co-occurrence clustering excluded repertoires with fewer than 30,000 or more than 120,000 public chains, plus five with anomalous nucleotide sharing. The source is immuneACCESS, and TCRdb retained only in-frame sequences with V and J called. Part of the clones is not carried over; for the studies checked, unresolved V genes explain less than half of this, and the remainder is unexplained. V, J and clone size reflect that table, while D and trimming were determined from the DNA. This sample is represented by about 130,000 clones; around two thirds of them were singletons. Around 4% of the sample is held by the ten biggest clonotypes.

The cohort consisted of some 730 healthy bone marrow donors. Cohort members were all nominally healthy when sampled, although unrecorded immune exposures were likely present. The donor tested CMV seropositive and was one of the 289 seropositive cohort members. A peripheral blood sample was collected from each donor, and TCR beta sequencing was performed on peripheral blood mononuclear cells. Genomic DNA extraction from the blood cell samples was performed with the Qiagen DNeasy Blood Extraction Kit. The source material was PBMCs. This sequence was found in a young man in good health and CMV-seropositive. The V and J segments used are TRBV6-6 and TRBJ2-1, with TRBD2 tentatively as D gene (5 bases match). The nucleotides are TGTGCCAGTCGGAGGAATGAGCAGTTCTTC. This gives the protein CASRRNEQFF.